The subject of this entry is one TCR beta chain. Antigen specificity is unknown. The naive CD8 fraction comprised CD45RO-negative cells positively selected for CCR7 and excluded terminally differentiated effector memory CD45RA+ cells. These data come from a study of shared clonotypes between healthy human individuals. This CDR3 spans 15 amino acids. Trimming cost V 0 bases and J 8 bases; bases outside gene matches: 5. Germline V lookup: CDR1 SGHAT, CDR2 FQNNGV. Several immunoSEQ plates held equal portions of the genomic DNA taken from each subset. On sorted subsets, replicate PCRs used roughly 190 ng DNA, or tens of thousands of T cell genomes. Assay used: immunoSEQ multiplex PCR; TCRdb lists only in-frame clones, some missing. The sample lists hundreds of thousands of clones; about 96% were seen once. General study findings and limits: Larger estimated richness was generally seen in naive subsets than in memory subsets.

This chain uses TRBV11-2 with TRBJ1-2, with TRBD1 identical over 11 bases. The sequenced material came from naive CD8+ T cells sorted from blood. The receptor was derived from a woman between 25 and 40 years old in good health. The CDR3 DNA sequence: TGTGCCAGCAGCTTAGACCGGACAGGGGGCGGGGGCTACACCTTC. Encoded protein: CASSLDRTGGGGYTF.